This T cell receptor (beta chain) was found in a study of blood T cell repertoires in COVID-19. Study-level background: Acute and convalescent COVID-19 specimens originated in the United States, Italy and Spain. PBMCs, B-cell-depleted T cells, or T cells were the source of the cDNA or gDNA that made up the material.

In germline, CDR1 is MDHEN, CDR2 SYDVKM. Trimming took off 4 bases at V and 4 bases at J, with 11 bases between the two ends. The CDR3 runs 13 residues. Original methodology: By means of reference gene primer amplification, nucleated cell counts were estimated. Clones were read by immunoSEQ multiplex PCR, and TCRdb kept only the in-frame ones, dropping some. V, J and clone size are taken as reported in that table, and D and trimming were inferred from the DNA itself. This repertoire shows fewer than 80,000 clones, about four fifths found once; its top ten account for around 5.8%. The rearrangement joins TRBV28 to TRBJ2-7; D not certain. The sequence derives from a woman of 80 years or more with active or convalescent COVID-19. Input material: peripheral blood. The CDR3 protein is CASSWQLEYEQYF. The CDR3 DNA reads as TGTGCCAGCAGTTGGCAACTGGAGTACGAGCAGTACTTC.